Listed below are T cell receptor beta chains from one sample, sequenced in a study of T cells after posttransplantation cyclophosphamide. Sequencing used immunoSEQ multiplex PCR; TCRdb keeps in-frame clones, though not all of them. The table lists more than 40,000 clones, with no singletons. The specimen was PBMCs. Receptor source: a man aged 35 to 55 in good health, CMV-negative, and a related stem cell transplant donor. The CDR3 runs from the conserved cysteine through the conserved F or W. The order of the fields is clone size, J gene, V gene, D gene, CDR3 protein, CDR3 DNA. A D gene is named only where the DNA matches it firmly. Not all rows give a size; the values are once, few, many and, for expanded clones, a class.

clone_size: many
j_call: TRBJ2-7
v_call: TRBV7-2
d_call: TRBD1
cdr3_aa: CASSPSRDRVGYEQYF
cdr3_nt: TGTGCCAGCAGCCCGTCCCGGGACAGGGTAGGCTACGAGCAGTACTTC

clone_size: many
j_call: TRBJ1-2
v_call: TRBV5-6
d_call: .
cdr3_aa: CASSQGGYGYTF
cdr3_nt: TGTGCCAGCAGCCAGGGAGGCTATGGCTACACCTTC

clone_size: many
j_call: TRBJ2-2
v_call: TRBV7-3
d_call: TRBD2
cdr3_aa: CASSSRLAGNTGELFF
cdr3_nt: TGTGCCAGCAGCTCCCGACTAGCGGGGAACACCGGGGAGCTGTTTTTT

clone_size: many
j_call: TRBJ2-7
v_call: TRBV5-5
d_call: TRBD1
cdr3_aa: CASDSPHQGAYEQYF
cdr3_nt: TGTGCCAGCGACTCTCCCCACCAGGGGGCCTACGAGCAGTACTTC

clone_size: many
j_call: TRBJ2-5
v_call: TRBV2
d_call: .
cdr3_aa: CASRDNQETQYF
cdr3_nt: TGTGCCAGCCGGGACAACCAAGAGACCCAGTACTTC

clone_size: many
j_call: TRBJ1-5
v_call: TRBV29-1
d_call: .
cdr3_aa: CSVQGFGQPQHF
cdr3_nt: TGCAGCGTTCAGGGTTTCGGACAGCCCCAGCATTTT

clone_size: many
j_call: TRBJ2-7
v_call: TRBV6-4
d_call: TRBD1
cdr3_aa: CASSDSDRGTEQYF
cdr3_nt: TGTGCCAGCAGTGACTCTGACAGGGGAACCGAGCAGTACTTC

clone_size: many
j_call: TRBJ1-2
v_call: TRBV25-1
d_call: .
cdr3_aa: CASSEYRGDYGYTF
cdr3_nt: TGTGCCAGCAGTGAATACCGCGGGGACTATGGCTACACCTTC

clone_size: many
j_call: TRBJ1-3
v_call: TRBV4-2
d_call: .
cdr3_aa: CASSQRENTIYF
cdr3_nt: TGTGCCAGCAGCCAAAGAGAAAACACCATATATTTT

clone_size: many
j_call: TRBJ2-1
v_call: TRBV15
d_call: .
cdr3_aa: CATSRDGGGGHNEQFF
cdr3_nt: TGTGCCACCAGCAGAGATGGGGGCGGGGGCCACAATGAGCAGTTCTTC

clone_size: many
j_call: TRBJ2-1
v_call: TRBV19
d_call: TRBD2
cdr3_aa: CASSKTSGRANEQFF
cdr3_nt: TGTGCCAGTAGTAAGACTAGCGGGAGGGCCAATGAGCAGTTCTTC

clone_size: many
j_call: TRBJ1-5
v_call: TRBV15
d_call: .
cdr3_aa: CATSRDGQTDQPQHF
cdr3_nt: TGTGCCACCAGCAGAGACGGACAGACTGATCAGCCCCAGCATTTT

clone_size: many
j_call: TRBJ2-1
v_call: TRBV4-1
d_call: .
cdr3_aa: CASSQVSGTGEQFF
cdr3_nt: TGCGCCAGCAGCCAAGTAAGCGGGACAGGTGAGCAGTTCTTC

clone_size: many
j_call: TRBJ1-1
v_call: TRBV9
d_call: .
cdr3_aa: CASSPQQGTEAFF
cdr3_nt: TGTGCCAGCAGCCCTCAACAGGGCACTGAAGCTTTCTTT

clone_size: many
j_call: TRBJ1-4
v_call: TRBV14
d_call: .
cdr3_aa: CASSQVTAINEKLFF
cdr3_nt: TGTGCCAGCAGCCAAGTGACTGCCATTAATGAAAAACTGTTTTTT

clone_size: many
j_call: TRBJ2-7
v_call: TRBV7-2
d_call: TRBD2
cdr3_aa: CASSMGTSGSSYEQYF
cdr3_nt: TGTGCCAGCAGCATGGGGACTAGCGGGAGCTCCTACGAGCAGTACTTC

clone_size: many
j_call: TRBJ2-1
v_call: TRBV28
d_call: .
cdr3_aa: CASSFWRDSNNEQFF
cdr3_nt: TGTGCCAGCAGTTTCTGGAGGGATTCGAACAATGAGCAGTTCTTC

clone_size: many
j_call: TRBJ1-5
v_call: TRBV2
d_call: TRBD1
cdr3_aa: CASSVRQGDNQPQHF
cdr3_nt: TGTGCCAGCAGTGTGCGACAGGGAGACAATCAGCCCCAGCATTTT

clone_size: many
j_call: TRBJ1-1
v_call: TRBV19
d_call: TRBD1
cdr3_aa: CASSNRDRGTAFF
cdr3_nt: TGTGCCAGTAGTAACCGGGACAGGGGAACAGCTTTCTTT

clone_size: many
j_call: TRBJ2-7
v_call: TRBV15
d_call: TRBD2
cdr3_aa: CATRKGLDYEQYF
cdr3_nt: TGTGCCACCAGGAAGGGACTAGACTACGAGCAGTACTTC

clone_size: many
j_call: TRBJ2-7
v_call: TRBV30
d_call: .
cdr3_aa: CAWRPDNYEQYF
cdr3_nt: TGTGCCTGGAGGCCTGACAACTACGAGCAGTACTTC

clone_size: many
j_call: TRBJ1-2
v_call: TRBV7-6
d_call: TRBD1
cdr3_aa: CASSPGQGGGGYTF
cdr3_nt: TGTGCCAGCAGCCCCGGACAGGGAGGGGGTGGCTACACCTTC

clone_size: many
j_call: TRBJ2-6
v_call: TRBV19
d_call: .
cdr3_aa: CASSIRVSGANVLTF
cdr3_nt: TGTGCCAGTAGTATAAGAGTATCTGGGGCCAACGTCCTGACTTTC

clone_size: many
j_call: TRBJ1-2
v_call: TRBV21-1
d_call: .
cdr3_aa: CASSRCTGTGSYGYTF
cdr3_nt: TGTGCCAGCAGCCGTTGCACCGGGACAGGGAGTTATGGCTACACCTTC

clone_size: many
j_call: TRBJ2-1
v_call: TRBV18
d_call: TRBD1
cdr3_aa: CASSPNRGNEQFF
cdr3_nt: TGTGCCAGCTCACCGAACAGGGGCAATGAGCAGTTCTTC

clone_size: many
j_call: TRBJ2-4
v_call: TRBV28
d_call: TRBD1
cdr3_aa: CASSLEPGTGSPQYF
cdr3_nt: TGTGCCAGCAGTTTGGAACCGGGGACAGGGTCTCCTCAGTACTTC

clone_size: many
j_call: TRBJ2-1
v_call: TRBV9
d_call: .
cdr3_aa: CASSVAARVGDNEQFF
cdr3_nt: TGTGCCAGCAGCGTAGCGGCCCGGGTAGGGGACAATGAGCAGTTCTTC

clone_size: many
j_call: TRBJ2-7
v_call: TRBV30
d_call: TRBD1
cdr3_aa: CAWRATGEGRYEQYF
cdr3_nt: TGTGCCTGGAGAGCCACAGGGGAAGGCCGCTACGAGCAGTACTTC

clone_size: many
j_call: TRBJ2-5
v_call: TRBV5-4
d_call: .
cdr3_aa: CASSLGGKETQYF
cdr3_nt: TGTGCCAGCAGCTTAGGCGGCAAAGAGACCCAGTACTTC

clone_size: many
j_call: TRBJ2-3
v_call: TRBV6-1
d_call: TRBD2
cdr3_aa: CASSEVQAGGIDTQYF
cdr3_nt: TGTGCCAGCAGTGAGGTCCAGGCGGGAGGGATAGATACGCAGTATTTT

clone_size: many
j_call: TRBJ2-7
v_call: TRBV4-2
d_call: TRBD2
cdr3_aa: CASSQDSGLAGGVAHEQYF
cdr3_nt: TGTGCCAGCAGCCAAGATTCGGGGCTAGCGGGAGGGGTTGCCCACGAGCAGTACTTC

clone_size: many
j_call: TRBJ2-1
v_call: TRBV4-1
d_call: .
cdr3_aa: CASSQLTSSNEQFF
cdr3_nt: TGCGCCAGCAGCCAACTAACTAGCAGCAATGAGCAGTTCTTC

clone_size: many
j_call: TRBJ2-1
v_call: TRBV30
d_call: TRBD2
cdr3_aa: CAWKGGSNEQFF
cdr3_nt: TGTGCCTGGAAGGGCGGGAGCAATGAGCAGTTCTTC

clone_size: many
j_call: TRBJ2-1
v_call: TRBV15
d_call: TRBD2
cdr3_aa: CATSRGREGSYNEQFF
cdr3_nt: TGTGCCACCAGCAGAGGCCGGGAGGGGTCCTACAATGAGCAGTTCTTC

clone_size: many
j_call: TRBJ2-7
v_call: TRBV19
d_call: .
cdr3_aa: CASNLTRQASYEQYF
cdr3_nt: TGTGCCAGTAACCTTACCCGACAGGCCTCCTACGAGCAGTACTTC

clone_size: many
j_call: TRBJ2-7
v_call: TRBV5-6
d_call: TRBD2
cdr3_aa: CASSLSGTNLYEQYF
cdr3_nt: TGTGCCAGCAGCCTATCCGGGACTAACCTCTACGAGCAGTACTTC

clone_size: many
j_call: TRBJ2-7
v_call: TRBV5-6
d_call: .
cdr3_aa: CASSLTPSVVEQYF
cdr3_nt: TGTGCCAGCAGCTTGACCCCCTCGGTTGTCGAGCAGTACTTC

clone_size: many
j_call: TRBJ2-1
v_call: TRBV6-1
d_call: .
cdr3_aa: CASSQPLGSGDEQFF
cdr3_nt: TGTGCCAGCAGCCAACCCCTGGGTTCGGGAGACGAGCAGTTCTTC

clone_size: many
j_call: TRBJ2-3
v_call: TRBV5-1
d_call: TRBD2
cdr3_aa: CASSLVTGGLDTQYF
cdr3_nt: TGCGCCAGCAGCTTGGTAACGGGAGGTTTAGATACGCAGTATTTT

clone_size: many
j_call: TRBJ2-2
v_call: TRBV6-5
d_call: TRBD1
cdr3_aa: CATSTGTGELFF
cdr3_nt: TGTGCCACCTCGACAGGGACCGGGGAGCTGTTTTTT

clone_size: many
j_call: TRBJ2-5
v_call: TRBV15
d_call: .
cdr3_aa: CATTIDRGRETQYF
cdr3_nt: TGTGCCACCACCATTGACCGGGGGAGAGAGACCCAGTACTTC

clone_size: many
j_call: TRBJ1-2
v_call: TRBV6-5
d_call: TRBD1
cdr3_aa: CASSYHRGTGNGYTF
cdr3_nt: TGTGCCAGCAGTTACCACCGAGGGACAGGGAATGGCTACACCTTC

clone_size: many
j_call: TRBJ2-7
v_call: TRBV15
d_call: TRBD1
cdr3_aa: CATSKAGQGARYEQYF
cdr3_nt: TGTGCCACCAGCAAGGCGGGACAGGGGGCGCGGTACGAGCAGTACTTC

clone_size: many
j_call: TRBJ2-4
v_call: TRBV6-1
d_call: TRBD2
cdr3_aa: CASSDVFREVINIQYF
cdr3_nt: TGTGCCAGCAGTGATGTTTTCCGGGAGGTGATAAACATTCAGTACTTC

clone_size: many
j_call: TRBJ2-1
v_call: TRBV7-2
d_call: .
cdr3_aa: CASSLYREGEQFF
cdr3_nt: TGTGCCAGCAGCTTGTACAGGGAAGGAGAGCAGTTCTTC

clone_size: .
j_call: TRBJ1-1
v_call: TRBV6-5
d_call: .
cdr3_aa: CASSTSGGNTEAFF
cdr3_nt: TGTGCCAGCAGTACGTCAGGAGGGAACACTGAAGCTTTCTTT

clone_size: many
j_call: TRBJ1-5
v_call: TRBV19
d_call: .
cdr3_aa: CASSFPGTESGPQHF
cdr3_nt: TGTGCCAGTAGTTTCCCCGGGACTGAGAGCGGGCCCCAGCATTTT

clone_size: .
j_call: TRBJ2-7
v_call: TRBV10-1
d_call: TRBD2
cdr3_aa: CASSESRLAGFHEQYF
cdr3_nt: TGCGCCAGCAGTGAGTCCCGTCTAGCGGGATTCCACGAGCAGTACTTC

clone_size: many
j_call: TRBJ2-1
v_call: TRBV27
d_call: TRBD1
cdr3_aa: CASSFGTGVNEQFF
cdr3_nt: TGTGCCAGCAGTTTCGGGACAGGGGTCAATGAGCAGTTCTTC

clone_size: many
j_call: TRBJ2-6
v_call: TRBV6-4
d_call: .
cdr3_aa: CASSDTRLSGANVLTF
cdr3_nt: TGTGCCAGCAGTGACACGAGGCTCTCTGGGGCCAACGTCCTGACTTTC

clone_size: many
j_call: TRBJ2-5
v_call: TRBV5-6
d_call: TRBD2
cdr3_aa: CASSIGLGQETQYF
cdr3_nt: TGTGCCAGCAGCATCGGACTAGGCCAAGAGACCCAGTACTTC

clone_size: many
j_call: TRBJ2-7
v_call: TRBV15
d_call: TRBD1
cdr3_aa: CATSGGQLSSYEQYF
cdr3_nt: TGTGCCACCAGCGGGGGACAGTTGAGCTCCTACGAGCAGTACTTC

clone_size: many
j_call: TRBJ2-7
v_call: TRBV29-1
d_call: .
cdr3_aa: CSVELSYEQYF
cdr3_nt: TGCAGCGTTGAACTCTCCTACGAGCAGTACTTC

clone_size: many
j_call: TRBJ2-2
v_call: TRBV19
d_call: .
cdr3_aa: CASSIMRVEGDPGELFF
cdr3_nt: TGTGCCAGTAGTATCATGCGAGTTGAGGGGGATCCCGGGGAGCTGTTTTTT

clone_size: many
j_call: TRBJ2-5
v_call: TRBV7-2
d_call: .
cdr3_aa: CASSLDPVGAQETQYF
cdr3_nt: TGTGCCAGCAGCTTAGACCCAGTGGGGGCCCAAGAGACCCAGTACTTC

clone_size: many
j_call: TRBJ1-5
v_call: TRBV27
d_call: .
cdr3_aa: CASSLRWLSGAQYSNQPQHF
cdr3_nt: TGTGCCAGCAGCCTACGGTGGTTGTCAGGGGCCCAATATAGCAATCAGCCCCAGCATTTT

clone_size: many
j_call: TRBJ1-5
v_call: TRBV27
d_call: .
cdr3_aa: CATQTGFNQPQHF
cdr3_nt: TGTGCCACCCAAACAGGATTCAATCAGCCCCAGCATTTT

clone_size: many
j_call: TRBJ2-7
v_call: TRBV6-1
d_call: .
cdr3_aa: CASSERGSGFEQYF
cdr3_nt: TGTGCCAGCAGTGAAAGGGGGTCGGGATTCGAGCAGTACTTC

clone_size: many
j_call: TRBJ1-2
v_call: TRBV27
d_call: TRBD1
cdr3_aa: CASRGTGTNYGYTF
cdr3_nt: TGTGCCAGCAGAGGGACAGGGACTAACTATGGCTACACCTTC

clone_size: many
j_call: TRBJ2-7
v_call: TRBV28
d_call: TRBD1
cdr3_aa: CASSITPGQGADEQYF
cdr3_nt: TGTGCCAGCAGTATAACACCGGGACAGGGGGCAGACGAGCAGTACTTC